This entry lists 30 T cell receptor beta chains sequenced from one sample in a study of blood T cell repertoires in COVID-19. TCRdb's copy holds only in-frame clones and misses some; the assay was immunoSEQ multiplex PCR. The table records some 300,000 clones, roughly 86% of them present only once. Sequencing input: PBMCs or T cells enriched from blood (not recorded which). The receptors derive from a woman in her 50s who had been exposed to COVID-19.

V gene TRBV4-1 combines with J gene TRBJ2-2; weak D call: TRBD2 (6 bases). The V and J ends lost 2 bases and 2 bases respectively, with 12 bases between them. CDR1 is MGHRA and CDR2 is YSYEKL in the germline V gene. The CDR3 loop spans 16 amino acids. The CDR3 is CASSQLRGDNTGELFF. The CDR3 bases are TGCGCCAGCAGCCAACTACGCGGGGATAACACCGGGGAGCTGTTTTTT.

J is TRBJ1-6 and V is TRBV27; D gene unclear. V was clipped by 5 bases and J by 4 bases, with 9 bases between them. The length of the CDR3 is 14 residues. Germline V gives CDR1 MNHEY, CDR2 SMNVEV (reference sequence). The CDR3 bases are TGTGCCAGCAGTCTCGGACTGTATAATTCACCCCTCCACTTT. It codes for CASSLGLYNSPLHF.

The chain recombines TRBV3-1 (or the pseudogene TRBV3-2) with TRBJ2-3, with D tentatively TRBD2 (6 bases). CDR1 and CDR2 (germline): LGHDT, YNNKEL (reference sequence). Trimming took 1 base from V and 10 from J, leaving 15 bases between them. The CDR3 length is 14 residues. CDR3 loop: CASSQGEAQAAQYF. The CDR3 DNA reads as TGTGCCAGCAGCCAAGGGGAGGCCCAAGCTGCGCAGTATTTT.

The genes are TRBV5-1 and TRBJ2-3; 7 nucleotides line up with TRBD1. The CDR3 covers 15 residues. Germline V lookup: CDR1 SGHRS, CDR2 YFSETQ. V dropped 0 bases and J dropped 5; count of bases not matched to a gene: 6. CDR3 DNA sequence: TGCGCCAGCAGCTTGGAGGGGGCGCGAAAAGATACGCAGTATTTT. This sequence encodes CASSLEGARKDTQYF.

This chain connects TRBV19 to TRBJ1-5, with D possibly TRBD1 on 6 matching bases. Germline values: CDR1 LNHDA, CDR2 SQIVND (reference sequence). V gave up 3 bases and J gave up 7 bases, with 16 bases separating them. This CDR3 is built from 15 residues. CDR3 sequence: CASSIGQWIPQPQHF. The CDR3 nucleotides read TGTGCCAGTAGTATTGGACAGTGGATACCACAGCCCCAGCATTTT.

Worth noting for this clone: Other nucleotide sequences in the sample specify the same CDR3. In nucleotides, the CDR3 is TGTGCCAGCAGCTTAGGAACTTATAATTCACCCCTCCACTTT. Translating gives CASSLGTYNSPLHF. This rearrangement joins TRBV7-9 to TRBJ1-6; D ambiguous. There are 14 residues in the CDR3. CDR1 SEHNR and CDR2 FQNEAQ come from the germline V gene (reference sequence). Trimming cost V 1 base and J 4 bases, with 5 bases left between them.

The table lists this clone with a count of one. DNA for the CDR3: TGCGCCAGCAGCCCGGTATTGGCTGGGGCCAACGTCCTGACTTTC. Amino acid sequence: CASSPVLAGANVLTF. The chain is built from TRBV5-1 and TRBJ2-6; no definite D call. Germline CDR1 reads SGHRS; CDR2 reads YFSETQ. The length of the CDR3 is 15 residues. Trimming cost V 4 bases and J 2 bases, with 10 bases left between them.

The sample holds a few counts of this clone. The rearrangement links TRBV11-2 to TRBJ2-1; D call uncertain. V was trimmed by 3 bases and J by 4 bases, leaving 10 bases between them. Germline assignment: CDR1 SGHAT and CDR2 FQNNGV. The CDR3 consists of 14 residues. The CDR3 DNA reads as TGTGCCAGCAGCTTCTCAGGAACATACAATGAGCAGTTCTTC. Translated, it gives CASSFSGTYNEQFF.

The genes are TRBV2 and TRBJ2-1; TRBD1 is a possible D gene (5 bases). Trimming pared 6 bases from V and 4 bases from J, leaving 10 bases between. The V gene's germline CDR1 is SNHLY and CDR2 FYNNEI. This CDR3 is 13 amino acids long. The chain's CDR3 is CASRDTGYNEQFF. The CDR3 DNA sequence: TGTGCCAGCAGGGACACAGGTTACAATGAGCAGTTCTTC.

The chain joins TRBV15 to TRBJ1-2; D unresolved. CDR1 and CDR2 (germline): LNHNV, YYDKDF (reference sequence). Trimming stripped 0 bases from V and 7 bases from J, with 9 bases between. The CDR3 sequence is 13 residues long. The CDR3 reads CATSRDYEGGYTF. The CDR3 DNA sequence: TGTGCCACCAGCAGAGATTACGAGGGTGGCTACACCTTC.

The rearrangement links TRBV6-1 to TRBJ2-3; 7 bases align to TRBD2. The CDR3 sequence is 19 residues long. CDR1 is MNHNS, CDR2 SASEGT, per germline. V gave up 1 base and J gave up 0 bases; unmatched junction bases: 13. CDR3 sequence (DNA): TGTGCCAGCAGTGAAGTCGTCGGGGTGCGGGGGACCAGCACAGATACGCAGTATTTT. Translation gives CASSEVVGVRGTSTDTQYF.

The rearrangement links TRBV7-9 to TRBJ1-5; 9 bases are a match to TRBD1. With 5 bases clipped from V and 9 bases from J, the junction kept 14 bases outside the gene matches. The V gene's germline CDR1 is SEHNR and CDR2 FQNEAQ (reference sequence). This CDR3 is built from 16 residues. Written as DNA, the CDR3 is TGTGCCAGCAGCCAGCAATCGGGACAGGGCGAAAGGCCCCAGCATTTT. Translating it yields CASSQQSGQGERPQHF.

Here the CDR3 reads CASSEGPGQFTDTQYF. CDR3 nucleotide sequence: TGTGCCAGCAGTGAGGGTCCGGGACAGTTCACAGATACGCAGTATTTT. The chain links TRBV2 to TRBJ2-3, with TRBD1 matching over 7 bases. The germline gives CDR1 SNHLY, CDR2 FYNNEI. After removal of 3 bases from V and 2 bases from J, the junction contained 8 bases not matched to a gene. This CDR3 is 16 amino acids long.

This clone has just a few counts. This chain connects TRBV10-1 to TRBJ2-1; 12 nucleotides line up with TRBD2. CDR1 is WNHNN, CDR2 SYGVQD, per germline (reference sequence). CDR3 length: 18 residues. After removal of 6 bases from V and 0 bases from J, the junction contained 9 bases not matched to a gene. In DNA, the CDR3 is TGCGCCAGCAGGAAAACTAGCGGGGGGTCTTGCTCCTACAATGAGCAGTTCTTC. This sequence encodes CASRKTSGGSCSYNEQFF.

This chain uses TRBV19 with TRBJ1-5; no firm D call. Germline values: CDR1 LNHDA, CDR2 SQIVND (reference sequence). V lost 1 base to trimming and J lost 2 bases, with 9 bases between them. The CDR3 is 15 amino acids. As DNA, the CDR3 is TGTGCCAGTAGTATAGTGGTGGCCGGCAATCAGCCCCAGCATTTT. Its protein is CASSIVVAGNQPQHF.

The chain employs TRBV4-1 and TRBJ1-5, with 7 positions matching TRBD1. The V gene end was trimmed by 0 bases and the J gene end by 0 bases; junction bases not matched to a gene: 5. Germline loops: CDR1 MGHRA, CDR2 YSYEKL. This CDR3 region has 17 residues. CDR3 amino acids: CASSQEVTGNSNQPQHF. CDR3 in DNA: TGCGCCAGCAGCCAAGAGGTGACAGGGAATAGCAATCAGCCCCAGCATTTT.

The rearrangement joins TRBV28 to TRBJ2-7, with D uncertain. Germline V gene lookup returns CDR1 MDHEN and CDR2 SYDVKM. This CDR3 contains 11 residues. V lost 7 bases to trimming and J lost 3 bases, with 7 bases between them. In DNA, the CDR3 is TGTGCCAGCATGAGAGACTACGAGCAGTACTTC. It codes for CASMRDYEQYF.

V gene TRBV6-5 combines with J gene TRBJ2-3, with D possibly being TRBD1 (5 bases). The V and J ends lost 6 bases and 2 bases respectively, with 9 bases between them. This CDR3 comprises 13 residues. Germline values: CDR1 MNHEY, CDR2 SVGAGI. Here the CDR3 DNA reads TGTGCCAGCAGGTCAGGGCTCACAGATACGCAGTATTTT. Protein sequence: CASRSGLTDTQYF.

V is TRBV28 and J is TRBJ2-7; TRBD1 is a possible D gene (5 bases). Germline lookup yields CDR1 MDHEN and CDR2 SYDVKM. The V end was cut by 6 bases, the J end by 0 bases, with 15 bases between. The CDR3 has 15 amino acids. The CDR3 protein is CASSQGTQSSYEQYF. The DNA for the CDR3 is TGTGCCAGCAGCCAGGGCACACAGAGCTCCTACGAGCAGTACTTC.

The rearrangement joins TRBV28 to TRBJ1-2; 9 bases align to TRBD1. This CDR3 is 13 amino acids long. Germline V gene sequence: CDR1 MDHEN, CDR2 SYDVKM. The junction had 3 bases not matched to a gene; V was cut back by 10 bases and J by 0 bases. CDR3 sequence reads: CATGTGTNYGYTF. For the CDR3, the DNA is TGTGCCACCGGGACAGGGACTAACTATGGCTACACCTTC.

The chain couples TRBV7-8 to TRBJ2-1, with 11 bases aligning to TRBD1. Germline trimming cut 2 bases from V and 9 bases from J; bases unmatched to any gene: 12. Per the germline V gene, CDR1 is SGHVS and CDR2 is FQNEAQ. This CDR3 is built from 17 residues. CDR3 sequence (DNA): TGTGCCAGCAGCTTATCCCGAGTCGGACAGGGGGCAGTTGAGCAGTTCTTC. Translation: CASSLSRVGQGAVEQFF.

This clone has only a few counts. The chain couples TRBV12-3 or TRBV12-4 to TRBJ2-1, with a weak D call TRBD1 (6 bases). The V end lost 6 bases, the J end lost 5 bases, and 11 bases lay between the germline ends. CDR3 size: 13 residues. DNA for the CDR3: TGTGCCAGCAGGGTACAGGGTGACAATGAGCAGTTCTTC. Encoded protein: CASRVQGDNEQFF.

This chain joins TRBV6-4 and TRBJ2-1; TRBD1 matches at 9 bases. The CDR3 extends over 14 amino acids. J gave up 4 bases and V 3 bases, and 1 base lay outside the gene matches. CDR1 and CDR2 from the germline V gene are MRHNA and SNTAGT. CDR3 in DNA: TGTGCCAGCAGTGAGGGACAGGGATACAATGAGCAGTTCTTC. Encoded protein: CASSEGQGYNEQFF.

The V gene is TRBV19, the J gene TRBJ2-1; D is possibly TRBD2 (6 bases). The CDR3 has 13 residues. The germline gives CDR1 LNHDA, CDR2 SQIVND (reference sequence). With 7 bases removed from V and 6 bases from J, the gap between germline ends came to 13 bases. The CDR3 reads CASTEGSGNEQFF. CDR3 nucleotide sequence: TGTGCCAGTACGGAGGGCTCGGGCAATGAGCAGTTCTTC. Drawing the rest from reference TRBV19 and TRBJ2-1, the complete variable domain is DGGITQSPKYLFRKEGQNVTLSCEQNLNHDAMYWYRQDPGQGLRLIYYSQIVNDFQKGDIAEGYSVSREKKESFPLTVTSAQKNPTAFYLCASTEGSGNEQFFGPGTRLTVL.

This rearrangement joins TRBV29-1 to TRBJ2-1; 7 bases match TRBD2. With 1 base clipped from V and 7 bases from J, the junction kept 22 bases outside the gene matches. Germline CDR1 and CDR2: SQVTM and ANQGSEA. The CDR3 contains 19 residues. CDR3 DNA: TGCAGCGTTGAAGCCCCGAGGTCTTCGCGGGGGATATTGGGTAATGAGCAGTTCTTC. It encodes CSVEAPRSSRGILGNEQFF.

V gene TRBV18 combines with J gene TRBJ1-1; 7 bases fit TRBD1. This CDR3 has 16 amino acids. Germline V CDR1 and CDR2: KGHSH, LQKENI. Unmatched junction bases numbered 11, after V lost 3 bases and J lost 4 bases. Here the CDR3 DNA reads TGTGCCAGCTCACCGGCCGGTAGGGGGCATGCCACTGAAGCTTTCTTT. Protein product: CASSPAGRGHATEAFF.

CDR3 sequence reads: CASSSGERWSPLHF. CDR3 DNA: TGTGCCAGCAGCTCGGGAGAAAGGTGGTCACCCCTCCACTTT. The chain combines TRBV28 with TRBJ1-6; D unresolved. The length of the CDR3 is 14 residues. Looked up from germline, CDR1 is MDHEN and CDR2 is SYDVKM. V lost 6 bases to trimming and J lost 10 bases, with 16 bases between them.

The genes are TRBV2 and TRBJ1-1; the D gene is possibly TRBD1 (5 bases). V lost 6 bases and J lost 4, with 12 bases in between. Looked up from germline, CDR1 is SNHLY and CDR2 is FYNNEI. The CDR3 spans 13 residues. CDR3 DNA: TGTGCCAGCAGCGGACATTGGAGCACTGAAGCTTTCTTT. This sequence encodes CASSGHWSTEAFF.

This rearrangement joins TRBV2 to TRBJ1-1; 10 nucleotides line up with TRBD1. V trimming: 6 bases; J trimming: 3 bases; junction bases outside the gene matches: 4. The CDR3 covers 14 residues. Germline CDR1 reads SNHLY; CDR2 reads FYNNEI. The CDR3 spells CASRRTGGDTEAFF. CDR3 coding DNA: TGTGCCAGCAGAAGGACAGGGGGGGACACTGAAGCTTTCTTT.

The rearrangement joins TRBV12-3 or TRBV12-4 to TRBJ1-1; D unresolved. Trimming pared 5 bases from V and 11 bases from J, leaving 18 bases between. This CDR3 is 13 amino acids long. The CDR3: CASSVAVRERAFF. In nucleotides, the CDR3 is TGTGCCAGCAGTGTCGCGGTGAGGGAGCGCGCTTTCTTT.